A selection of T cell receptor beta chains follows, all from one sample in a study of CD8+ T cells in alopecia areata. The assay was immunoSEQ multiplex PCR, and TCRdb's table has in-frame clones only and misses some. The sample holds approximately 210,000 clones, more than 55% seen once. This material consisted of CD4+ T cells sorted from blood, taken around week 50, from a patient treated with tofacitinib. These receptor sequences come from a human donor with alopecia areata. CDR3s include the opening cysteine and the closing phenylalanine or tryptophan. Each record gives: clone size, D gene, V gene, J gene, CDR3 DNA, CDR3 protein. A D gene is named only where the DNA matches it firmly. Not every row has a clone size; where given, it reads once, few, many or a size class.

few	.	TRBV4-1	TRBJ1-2	TGCGCCACCCTAAATCGGACAGCTAACTATGGCTACACCTTC	CATLNRTANYGYTF
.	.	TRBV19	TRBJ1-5	TGTGCCAGTAGCAATTCGGGAGGCGCAGGGCAGCCCCAGCATTTT	CASSNSGGAGQPQHF
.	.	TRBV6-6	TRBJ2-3	TGTGCCAGCAGTTACCTAGATACGCAGTATTTT	CASSYLDTQYF
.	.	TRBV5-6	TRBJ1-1	TGTGCCAGCAGCTTATTAAACACTGAAGCTTTCTTT	CASSLLNTEAFF
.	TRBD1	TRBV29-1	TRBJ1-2	TGCAGCGTCGAAGCTTCTACAGGGGACTATGGCTACACCTTC	CSVEASTGDYGYTF
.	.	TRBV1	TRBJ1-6	TGCACCAGCAGCCAACTCAAATCACCCCTCCACTTT	CTSSQLKSPLHF
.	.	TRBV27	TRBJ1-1	TGTGCCAGCAGTTTTTGGGGGTCTCGGGCTGCTGAAGCTTTCTTT	CASSFWGSRAAEAFF
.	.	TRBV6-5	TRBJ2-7	TGTGCCAGCAGTTACTCGGTGGCCGGGTACGAGCAGTACTTC	CASSYSVAGYEQYF
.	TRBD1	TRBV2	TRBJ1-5	TGTGCCAGCAGTTCCGGACAGGGAATGGAGCCCCAGCATTTT	CASSSGQGMEPQHF
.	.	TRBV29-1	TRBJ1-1	TGCAGCGTTGAAGGCGGGGGGGCTTTCTTT	CSVEGGGAFF
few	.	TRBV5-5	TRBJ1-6	TGTGCCAGCAGCAAGGACAGCGTGAATTCACCCCTCCACTTT	CASSKDSVNSPLHF
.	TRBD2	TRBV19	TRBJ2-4	TGTGCCACCCTAGCGGGGGCCAAAAACATTCAGTACTTC	CATLAGAKNIQYF
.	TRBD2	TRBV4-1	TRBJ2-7	TGCGCCAGCAGCCGCGCCGGGACTAGCGGCTACGAGCAGTACTTC	CASSRAGTSGYEQYF
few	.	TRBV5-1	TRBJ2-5	TGCGCCAGCAGCTTGGCGCGGCAGGCTCATAGGACCCAGTACTTC	CASSLARQAHRTQYF
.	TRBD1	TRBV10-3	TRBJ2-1	TGTGCCATCAGACGGACAGGGGGCCATGAGCAGTTCTTC	CAIRRTGGHEQFF
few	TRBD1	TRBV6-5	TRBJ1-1	TGTGCCAGTTATAACAGGGGGAACACTGAAGCTTTCTTT	CASYNRGNTEAFF
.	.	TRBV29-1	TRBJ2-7	TGCAGCACCCGGAGAGGTGGCGAGCAGTACTTC	CSTRRGGEQYF
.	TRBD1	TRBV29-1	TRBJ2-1	TGCAGCGCCCCTCCGGGACAGGGCAATGAGCAGTTCTTC	CSAPPGQGNEQFF
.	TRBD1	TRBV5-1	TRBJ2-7	TGCGCCAGCAGCTTGGCCTGGGGACAGGGGGCTTACAACGAGCAGTACTTC	CASSLAWGQGAYNEQYF
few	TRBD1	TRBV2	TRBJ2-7	TGTGCCAGCAGTGAAAGGACAGGGATCTACGAGCAGTACTTC	CASSERTGIYEQYF
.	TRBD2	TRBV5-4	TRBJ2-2	TGTGCCAGCAGCCAGGGGACCGGGACTAGTTTCACCGGGGAGCTGTTTTTT	CASSQGTGTSFTGELFF
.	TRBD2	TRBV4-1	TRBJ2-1	TGCGCCAGCAGCCTCAATCTAGTAGCGGGGGGGCCCAATGAGCAGTTCTTC	CASSLNLVAGGPNEQFF
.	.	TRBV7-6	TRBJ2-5	TGTGCCAGCAGCTTGACGGAAGAGACCCAGTACTTC	CASSLTEETQYF
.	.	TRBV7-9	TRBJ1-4	TGTGCCAGCAGCGGCCCCGATTCTAATGAAAAACTGTTTTTT	CASSGPDSNEKLFF
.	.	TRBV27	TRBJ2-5	TGTGCCAGCAGTCCCAGCGGGCTCCACCAAGAGACCCAGTACTTC	CASSPSGLHQETQYF
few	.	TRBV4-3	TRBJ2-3	TGCGCCAGCAGCCATGACCTAGGCGGGCGAGGGGCAGATACGCAGTATTTT	CASSHDLGGRGADTQYF
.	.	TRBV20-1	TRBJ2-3	TGCAGTGCTATCAAGGTAGATACGCAGTATTTT	CSAIKVDTQYF
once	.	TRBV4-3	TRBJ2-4	TGCGCCAGCAGCCAAGATTTGTCCACTAATGTAATTTTC	CASSQDLSTNVIF
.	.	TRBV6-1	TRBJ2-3	TGTGCCAGCAGTACAGTCTTCCCACGCACAGATACGCAGTATTTT	CASSTVFPRTDTQYF
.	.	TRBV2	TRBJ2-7	TGTGCCAGCAGTGGTGCCGACGAGCAGTACTTC	CASSGADEQYF
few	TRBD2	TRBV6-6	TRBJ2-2	TGTGCCAGCCTTCCGGGACTAGCGGGGACCGGGGAGCTGTTTTTT	CASLPGLAGTGELFF
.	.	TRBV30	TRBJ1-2	TGTGCCTGGAGTCCTGGGCAGGATAACTATGGCTACACCTTC	CAWSPGQDNYGYTF
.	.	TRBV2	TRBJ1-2	TGTGCCAGCAGTTTCTCCCAGATCAGCTACACCTTC	CASSFSQISYTF
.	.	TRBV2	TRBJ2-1	TGTGCCAGCAGCCCCAGGGGTTCGGCTGAGCAGTTCTTC	CASSPRGSAEQFF
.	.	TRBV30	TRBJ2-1	TGTGCCTGGATAAAGCCGGGGTACCGGGAGCAGTTCTTC	CAWIKPGYREQFF
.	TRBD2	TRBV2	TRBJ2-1	TGTGCCAGCATGAGGACTAGTAACAATGAGCAGTTCTTC	CASMRTSNNEQFF
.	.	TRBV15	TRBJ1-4	TGTGCCACCAGCAGGGAATCCAGGGGTAAACTGTTTTTT	CATSRESRGKLFF
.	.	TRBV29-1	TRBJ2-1	TGCAGCGTTGATAAAGGACCATATTCCTACAATGAGCAGTTCTTC	CSVDKGPYSYNEQFF
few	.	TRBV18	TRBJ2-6	TGTGCCAGCTCACCGGTCGGACCCTCTGGGGCCAACGTCCTGACTTTC	CASSPVGPSGANVLTF
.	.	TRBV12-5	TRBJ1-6	TGTGCTAGTGGTACGGGAGTGGGACTTCTGAATTCACCCCTCCACTTT	CASGTGVGLLNSPLHF
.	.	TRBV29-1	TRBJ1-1	TGCAGCGTTGAAGTCAAGGGGCGGAACACTGAAGCTTTCTTT	CSVEVKGRNTEAFF
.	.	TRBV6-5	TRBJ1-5	TGTGCCAGCAGTTCAAGGAGTAGCAATCAGCCCCAGCATTTT	CASSSRSSNQPQHF
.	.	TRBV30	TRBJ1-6	TGTGCCTGGAGTGGGTCGGGACAAAGTTTGTCACCCCTCCACTTT	CAWSGSGQSLSPLHF
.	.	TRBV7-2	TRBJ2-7	TGTGCCAGCAGCTTAGCGAGAGAGTCCTACGAGCAGTACTTC	CASSLARESYEQYF
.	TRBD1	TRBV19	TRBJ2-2	TGTGCCAGTAGGGTCGGGACAGAAAACACCGGGGAGCTGTTTTTT	CASRVGTENTGELFF
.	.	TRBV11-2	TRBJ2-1	TGTGCCAGCAGCCTCGTAACGTCCTACAATGAGCAGTTCTTC	CASSLVTSYNEQFF
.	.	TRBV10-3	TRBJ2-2	TGTGCCATCAGCTCTCCGGGAAAAAACACCGGGGAGCTGTTTTTT	CAISSPGKNTGELFF
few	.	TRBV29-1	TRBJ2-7	TGCAGCGTGCAGGGGAGTATATACGAGCAGTACTTC	CSVQGSIYEQYF
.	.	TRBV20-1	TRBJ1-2	TGCAGTGCTAGTCATGGCTATGGCTACACCTTC	CSASHGYGYTF
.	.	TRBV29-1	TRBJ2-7	TGCAGCGTTGTGACACGACCTAGCTCCTACGAGCAGTACTTC	CSVVTRPSSYEQYF
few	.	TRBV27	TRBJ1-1	TGTGCCAGCAGTTTACAGAGGAACACTGAAGCTTTCTTT	CASSLQRNTEAFF
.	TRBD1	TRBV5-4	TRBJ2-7	TGTGCCAGCAGCCGGACAGGGATCTACGAGCAGTACTTC	CASSRTGIYEQYF
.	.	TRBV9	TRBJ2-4	TGTGCCAGCAGCGAGCGACCCCAAGACCCAAACATTCAGTACTTC	CASSERPQDPNIQYF
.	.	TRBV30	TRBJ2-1	TGTGCCTGGAGTCCCCGGGGGATAACTTACAATGAGCAGTTCTTC	CAWSPRGITYNEQFF
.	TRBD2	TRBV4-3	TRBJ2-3	TGCGCCAGCAGCCAAGAGTTTCGCGGGGGAGGAGATACGCAGTATTTT	CASSQEFRGGGDTQYF
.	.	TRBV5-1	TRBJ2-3	TGCGCCAGCAGCACGACAGGCCTCCTAGATACGCAGTATTTT	CASSTTGLLDTQYF
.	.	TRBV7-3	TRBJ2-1	TGTGCCAGCAGCTTACAGACACAAGCCTACAATGAGCAGTTCTTC	CASSLQTQAYNEQFF
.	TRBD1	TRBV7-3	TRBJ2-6	TGTGCCAGCAGCTTAACTAGGGACAGGGGAGGCAACGTCCTGACTTTC	CASSLTRDRGGNVLTF